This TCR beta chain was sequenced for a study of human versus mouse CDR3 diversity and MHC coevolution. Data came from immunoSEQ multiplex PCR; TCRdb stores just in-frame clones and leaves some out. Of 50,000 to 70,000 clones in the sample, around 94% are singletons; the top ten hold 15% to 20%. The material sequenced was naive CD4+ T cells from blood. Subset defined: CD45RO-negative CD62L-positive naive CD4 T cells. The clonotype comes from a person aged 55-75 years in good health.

CDR3 amino acids: CASSLATSGITYNEQFF. In nucleotides, the CDR3 is TGCGCCAGCAGCTTGGCAACTAGCGGGATAACCTACAATGAGCAGTTCTTC. This chain uses TRBV5-1 with TRBJ2-1; 10 bases are shared with TRBD2. V shed 0 bases, J shed 2 bases, and the junction held 5 bases outside the gene matches. CDR1 is SGHRS, CDR2 YFSETQ, per germline. The length of the CDR3 is 17 residues.